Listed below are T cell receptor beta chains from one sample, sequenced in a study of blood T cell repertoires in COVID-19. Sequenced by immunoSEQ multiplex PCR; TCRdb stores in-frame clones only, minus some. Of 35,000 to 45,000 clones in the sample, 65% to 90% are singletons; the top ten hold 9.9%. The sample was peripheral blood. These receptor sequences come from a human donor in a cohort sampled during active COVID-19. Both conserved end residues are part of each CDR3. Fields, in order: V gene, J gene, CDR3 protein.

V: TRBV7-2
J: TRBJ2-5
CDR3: CASSPTRLAQYF

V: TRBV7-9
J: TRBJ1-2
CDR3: CASSLGFQGNYGYTF

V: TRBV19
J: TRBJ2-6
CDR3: CASSISGAGANVLTF

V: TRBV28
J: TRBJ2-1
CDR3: CASGLAGDYNEQFF

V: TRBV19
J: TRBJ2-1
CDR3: CASKRDSGEDNEQFF

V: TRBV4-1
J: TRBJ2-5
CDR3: CASSLSTGVGETQYF

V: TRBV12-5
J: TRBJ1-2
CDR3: CASGGTGTNYGYTF

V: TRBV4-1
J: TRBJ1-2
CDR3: CASSQGTGNYGYTF

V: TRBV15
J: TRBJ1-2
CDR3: CATSRDQVRTGVVGYTF

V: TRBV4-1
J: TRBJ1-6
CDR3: CASSQDLGGLSPLHF

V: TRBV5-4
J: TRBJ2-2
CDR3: CASSLQLAGGITGELFF

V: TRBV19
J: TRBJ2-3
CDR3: CASSGTAIRTDTQYF

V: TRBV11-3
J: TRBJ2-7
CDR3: CASSSDRGEQYF

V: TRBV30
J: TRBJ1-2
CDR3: CAWSPLGQGTYGYTF

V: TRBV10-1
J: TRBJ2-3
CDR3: CASSGFGGGTDTQYF

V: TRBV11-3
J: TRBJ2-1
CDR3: CASSPRGTYNEQFF

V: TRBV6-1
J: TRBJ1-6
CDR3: CASSDRVLVSSPLHF

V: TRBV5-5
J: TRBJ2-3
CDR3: CASSLAAGLATDTQYF

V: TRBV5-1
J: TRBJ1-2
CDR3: CASSTGTGGAYGYTF

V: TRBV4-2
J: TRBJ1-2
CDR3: CASSQDTQGNYGYTF

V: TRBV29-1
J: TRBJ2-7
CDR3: CSVGSDRAYEQYF

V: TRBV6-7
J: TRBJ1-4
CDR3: CASCPGRGLQEKLFF

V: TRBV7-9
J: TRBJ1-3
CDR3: CASDRDLSGNTIYF

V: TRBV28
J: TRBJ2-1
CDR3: CASSSNRADEQFF

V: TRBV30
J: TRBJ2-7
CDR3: CAWSRGSPSYEQYF

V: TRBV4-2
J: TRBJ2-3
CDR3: CASSQGTSGRSLTDTQYF

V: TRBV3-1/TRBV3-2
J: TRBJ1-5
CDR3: CASSQSDRNYQPQHF

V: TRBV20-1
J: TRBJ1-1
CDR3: CSAGRDTEAFF

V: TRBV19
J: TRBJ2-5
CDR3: CASTPGGWETQYF

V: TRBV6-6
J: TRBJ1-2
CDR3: CASSYGDTRLYGYTF

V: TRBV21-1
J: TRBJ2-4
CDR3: CASSDRQGGSKNIQYF

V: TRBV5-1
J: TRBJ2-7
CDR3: CASSLASRGPSYEQYF

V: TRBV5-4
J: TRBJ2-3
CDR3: CASSLSSGRVGDTQYF

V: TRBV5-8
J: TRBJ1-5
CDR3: CASSLLTGGGNQPQHF

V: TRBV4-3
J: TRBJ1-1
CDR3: CASSQGPAGMNTEAFF

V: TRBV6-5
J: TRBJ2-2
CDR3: CASRGRPNTGELFF

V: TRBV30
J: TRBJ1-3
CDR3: CAWSVGGGYTIYF

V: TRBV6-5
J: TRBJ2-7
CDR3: CASTGRDGFRYF

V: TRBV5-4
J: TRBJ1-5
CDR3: CASSLAGPERSQHF

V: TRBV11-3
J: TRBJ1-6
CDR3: CASSRIGQAHYNSPLHF

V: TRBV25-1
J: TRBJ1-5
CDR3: CASSGPTVNQPQHF

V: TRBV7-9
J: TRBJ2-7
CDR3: CASSFWTGGVAYEQYF

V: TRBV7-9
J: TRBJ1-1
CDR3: CASSPLRFARQGVNTEAFF

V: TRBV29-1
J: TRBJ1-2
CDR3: CSVMGQTFNYGYTF

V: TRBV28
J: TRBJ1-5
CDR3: CASSLLSSGGSSNQPQHF

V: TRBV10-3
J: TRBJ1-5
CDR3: CAISDQGLGQPQHF

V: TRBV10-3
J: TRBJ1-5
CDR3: CAISESGQGGYQPQHF

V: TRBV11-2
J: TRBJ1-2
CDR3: CASSLQGDGYTF

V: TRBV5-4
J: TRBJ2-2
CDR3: CASREGGKNTGELFF

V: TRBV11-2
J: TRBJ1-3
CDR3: CASSLSRQGANTIYF

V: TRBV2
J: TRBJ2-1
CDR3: CASGGQALGSYNEQFF

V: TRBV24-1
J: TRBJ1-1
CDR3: CATRGGWVNTEAFF

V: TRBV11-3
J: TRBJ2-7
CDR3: CASSQTSGSSYEQYF

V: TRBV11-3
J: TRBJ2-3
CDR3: CASSLGLAEPTDTQYF

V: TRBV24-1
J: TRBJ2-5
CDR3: CATSGGGTTGSETQYF